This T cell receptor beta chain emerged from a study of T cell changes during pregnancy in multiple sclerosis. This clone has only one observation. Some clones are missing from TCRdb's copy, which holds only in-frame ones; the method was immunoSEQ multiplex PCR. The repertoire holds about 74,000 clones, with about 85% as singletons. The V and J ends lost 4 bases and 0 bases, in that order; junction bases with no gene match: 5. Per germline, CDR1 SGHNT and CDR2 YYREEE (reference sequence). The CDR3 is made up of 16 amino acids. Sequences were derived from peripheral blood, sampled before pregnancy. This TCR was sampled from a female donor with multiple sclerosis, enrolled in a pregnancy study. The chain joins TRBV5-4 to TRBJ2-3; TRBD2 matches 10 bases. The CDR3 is CASSEKLAGSTDTQYF. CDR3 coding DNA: TGTGCCAGCAGCGAGAAACTAGCGGGAAGCACAGATACGCAGTATTTT.